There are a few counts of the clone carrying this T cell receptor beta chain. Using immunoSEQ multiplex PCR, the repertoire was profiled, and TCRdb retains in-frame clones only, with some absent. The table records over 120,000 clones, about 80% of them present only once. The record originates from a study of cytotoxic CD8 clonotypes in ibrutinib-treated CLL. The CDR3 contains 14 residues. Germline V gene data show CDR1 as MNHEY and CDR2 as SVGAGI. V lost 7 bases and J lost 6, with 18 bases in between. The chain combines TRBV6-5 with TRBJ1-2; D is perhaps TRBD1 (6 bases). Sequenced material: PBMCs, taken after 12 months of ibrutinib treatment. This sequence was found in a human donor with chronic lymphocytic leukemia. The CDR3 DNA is TGTGCCAGCACGTCCGGGCGGGGGGCGAATGGCTACACCTTC. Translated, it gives CASTSGRGANGYTF.